This TCR beta chain stems from a study of OX40 agonist ivuxolimab in advanced cancers. Study information: Participants, 82.7% male, averaged around 64 years of age, ranging from about 23 to 85.

This table comes from immunoSEQ multiplex PCR, and its TCRdb copy is limited to in-frame clones, with some not included. The sample lists roughly 86,000 clones, about 90% occurring once. This clone was seen a single time. As yet, its antigen is unknown. Broader study findings: What antigens the expanded peripheral T cells recognized was never established.

V lost 6 bases to trimming and J lost 4 bases, with 4 bases between them. The length of the CDR3 is 11 residues. The germline CDR1 and CDR2 sequences are MNHEY and SVGAGI. This TCR was recovered from an adult with an advanced solid tumor such as melanoma, head and neck, liver or kidney cancer. Sequences were derived from CD4+ or CD8+ T cells sorted from blood, sampled in a trial of the OX40 agonist ivuxolimab. This chain connects TRBV6-5 to TRBJ2-1; no definite D call. CDR3 amino acids: CASRWYNEQFF. CDR3 bases: TGTGCCAGCAGGTGGTACAATGAGCAGTTCTTC.